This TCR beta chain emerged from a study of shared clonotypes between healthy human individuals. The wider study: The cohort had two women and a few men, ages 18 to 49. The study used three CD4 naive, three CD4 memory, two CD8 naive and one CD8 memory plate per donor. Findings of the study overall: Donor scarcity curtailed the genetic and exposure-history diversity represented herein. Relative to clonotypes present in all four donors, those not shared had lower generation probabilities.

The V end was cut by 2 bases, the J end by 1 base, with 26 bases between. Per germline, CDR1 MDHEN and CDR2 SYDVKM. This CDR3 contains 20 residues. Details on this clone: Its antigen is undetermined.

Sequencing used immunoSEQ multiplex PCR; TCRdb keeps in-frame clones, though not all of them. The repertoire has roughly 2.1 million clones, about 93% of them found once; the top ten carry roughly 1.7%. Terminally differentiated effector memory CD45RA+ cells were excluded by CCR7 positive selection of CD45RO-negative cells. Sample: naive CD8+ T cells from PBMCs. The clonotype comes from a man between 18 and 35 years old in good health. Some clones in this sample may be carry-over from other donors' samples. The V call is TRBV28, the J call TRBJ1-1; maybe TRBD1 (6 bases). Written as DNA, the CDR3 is TGTGCCAGCAGTTTAGATCTAAAGGTCAATTCACCCAGGGGGAACACTGAAGCTTTCTTT. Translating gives CASSLDLKVNSPRGNTEAFF.